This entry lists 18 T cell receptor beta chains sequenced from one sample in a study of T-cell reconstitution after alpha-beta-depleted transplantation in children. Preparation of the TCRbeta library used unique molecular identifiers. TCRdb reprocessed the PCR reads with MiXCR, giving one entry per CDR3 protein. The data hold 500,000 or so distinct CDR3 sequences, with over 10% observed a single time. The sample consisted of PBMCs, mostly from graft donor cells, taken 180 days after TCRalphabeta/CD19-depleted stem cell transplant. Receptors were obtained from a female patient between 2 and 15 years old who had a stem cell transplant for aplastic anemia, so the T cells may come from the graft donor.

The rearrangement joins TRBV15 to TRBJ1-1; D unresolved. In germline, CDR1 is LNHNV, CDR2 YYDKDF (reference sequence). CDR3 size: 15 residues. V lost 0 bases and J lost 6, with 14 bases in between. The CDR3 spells CATSRDPYYGPEAFF. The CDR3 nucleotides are TGTGCCACCAGCAGAGACCCGTACTATGGCCCTGAAGCTTTCTTT.

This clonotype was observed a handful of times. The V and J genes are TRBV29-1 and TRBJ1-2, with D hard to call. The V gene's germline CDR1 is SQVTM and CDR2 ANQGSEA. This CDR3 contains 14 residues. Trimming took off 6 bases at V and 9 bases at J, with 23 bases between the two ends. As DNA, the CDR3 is TGCAGCGTCCCGGTTAGGTCCTGGTCTTCAAGCTACACCTTC. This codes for CSVPVRSWSSSYTF.

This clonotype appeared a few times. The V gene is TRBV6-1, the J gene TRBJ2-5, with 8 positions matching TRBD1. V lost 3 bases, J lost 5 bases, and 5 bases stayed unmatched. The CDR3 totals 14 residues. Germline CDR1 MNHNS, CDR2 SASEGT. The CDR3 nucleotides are TGTGCCAGCAGTGAGCCAGGGGGCGGGGAGACCCAGTACTTC. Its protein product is CASSEPGGGETQYF.

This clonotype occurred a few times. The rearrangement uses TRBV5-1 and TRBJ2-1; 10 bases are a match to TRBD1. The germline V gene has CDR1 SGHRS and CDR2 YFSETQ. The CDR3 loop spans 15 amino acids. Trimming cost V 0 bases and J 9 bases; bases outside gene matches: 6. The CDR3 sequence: CASSLGQGASLEQFF. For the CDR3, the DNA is TGCGCCAGCAGCTTGGGACAGGGGGCTTCCCTTGAGCAGTTCTTC. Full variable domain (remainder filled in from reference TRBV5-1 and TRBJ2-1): KAGVTQTPRYLIKTRGQQVTLSCSPISGHRSVSWYQQTPGQGLQFLFEYFSETQRNKGNFPGRFSGRQFSNSRSEMNVSTLELGDSALYLCASSLGQGASLEQFFGPGTRLTVL.

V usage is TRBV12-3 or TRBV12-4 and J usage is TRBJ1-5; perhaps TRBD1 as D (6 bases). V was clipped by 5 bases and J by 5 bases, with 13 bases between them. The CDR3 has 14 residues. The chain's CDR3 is CASSTGIGDQPQHF. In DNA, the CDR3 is TGTGCCAGCAGTACAGGGATAGGGGATCAGCCCCAGCATTTT.

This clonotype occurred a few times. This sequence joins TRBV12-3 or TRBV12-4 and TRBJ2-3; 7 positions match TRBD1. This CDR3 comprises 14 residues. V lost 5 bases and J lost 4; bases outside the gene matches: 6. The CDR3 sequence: CASSPRQGADTQYF. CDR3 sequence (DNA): TGTGCCAGCAGTCCCCGACAGGGAGCAGATACGCAGTATTTT.

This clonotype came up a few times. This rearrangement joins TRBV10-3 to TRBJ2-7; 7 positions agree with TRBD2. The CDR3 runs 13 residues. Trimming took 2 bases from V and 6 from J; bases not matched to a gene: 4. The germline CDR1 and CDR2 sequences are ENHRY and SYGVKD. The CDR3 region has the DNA TGTGCCATCAGTGAGCCGGGGACTACCGAGCAGTACGTC. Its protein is CAISEPGTTEQYV.

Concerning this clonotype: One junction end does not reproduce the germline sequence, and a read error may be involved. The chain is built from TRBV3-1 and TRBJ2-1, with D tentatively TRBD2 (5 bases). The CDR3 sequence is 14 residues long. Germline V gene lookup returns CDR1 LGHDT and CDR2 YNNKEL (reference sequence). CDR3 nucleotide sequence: TGTGCCATCAGCCTGGGGAGCTCCTACAATGAGCAGTTCTTC. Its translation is CAISLGSSYNEQFF.

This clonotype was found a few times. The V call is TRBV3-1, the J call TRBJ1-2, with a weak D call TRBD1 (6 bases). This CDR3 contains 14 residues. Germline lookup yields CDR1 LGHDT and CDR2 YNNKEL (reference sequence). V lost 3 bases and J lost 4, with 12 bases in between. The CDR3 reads CASSHSGGAYGYTF. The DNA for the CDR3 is TGTGCCAGCAGCCATTCCGGGGGGGCCTATGGCTACACCTTC.

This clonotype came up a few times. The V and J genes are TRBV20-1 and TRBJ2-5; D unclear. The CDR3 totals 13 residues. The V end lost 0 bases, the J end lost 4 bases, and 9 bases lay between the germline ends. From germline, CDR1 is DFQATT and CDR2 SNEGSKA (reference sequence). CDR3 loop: CSAREIVRETQYF. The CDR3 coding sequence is TGCAGTGCTAGAGAAATAGTTCGAGAGACCCAGTACTTC.

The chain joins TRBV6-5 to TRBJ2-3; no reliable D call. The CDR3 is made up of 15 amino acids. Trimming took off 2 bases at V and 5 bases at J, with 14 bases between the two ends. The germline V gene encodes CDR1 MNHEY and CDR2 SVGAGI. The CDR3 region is CASSYASGWGDTQYF. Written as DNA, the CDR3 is TGTGCCAGCAGTTACGCCTCCGGGTGGGGAGATACGCAGTATTTT.

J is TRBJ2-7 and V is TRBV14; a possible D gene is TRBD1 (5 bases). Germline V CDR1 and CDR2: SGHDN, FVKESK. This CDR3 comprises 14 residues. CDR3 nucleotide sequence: TGTGGCAGCAGCCAAGGATCCAGGGTCTACGAGCAGTACGTC. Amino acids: CGSSQGSRVYEQYV.

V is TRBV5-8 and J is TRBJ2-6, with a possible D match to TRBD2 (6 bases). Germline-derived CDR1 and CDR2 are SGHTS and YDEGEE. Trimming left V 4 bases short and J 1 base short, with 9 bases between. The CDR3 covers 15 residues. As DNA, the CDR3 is TGTGCCAGCAGCACGGAGGGATCTGGGGCCAACGTCCTGACTTTC. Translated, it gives CASSTEGSGANVLTF.

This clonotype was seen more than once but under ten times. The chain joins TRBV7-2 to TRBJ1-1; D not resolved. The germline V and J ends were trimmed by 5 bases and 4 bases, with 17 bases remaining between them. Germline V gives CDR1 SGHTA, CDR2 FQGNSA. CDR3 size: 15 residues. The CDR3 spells CASSIKIPRGTEAFF. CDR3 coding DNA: TGTGCCAGCAGCATAAAAATCCCCCGGGGCACTGAAGCTTTCTTT.

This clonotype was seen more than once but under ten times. In DNA, the CDR3 is TGTGCCAGCAGCTTACCGCGGACTAGTGGAGGCACCGGGGAGCTGTTTTTT. Translated: CASSLPRTSGGTGELFF. V and J are TRBV7-9 and TRBJ2-2; TRBD2 aligns across 7 bases. The trim removed 2 bases at V and 4 bases at J, leaving 10 bases unmatched. Germline V CDR1 and CDR2: SEHNR, FQNEAQ (reference sequence). The CDR3 spans 17 residues.

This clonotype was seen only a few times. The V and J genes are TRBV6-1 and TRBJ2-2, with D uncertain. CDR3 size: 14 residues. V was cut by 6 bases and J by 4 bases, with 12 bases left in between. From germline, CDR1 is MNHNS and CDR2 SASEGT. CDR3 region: CASSAWLATGELFF. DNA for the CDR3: TGTGCCAGCAGCGCGTGGCTGGCCACCGGGGAGCTGTTTTTT.

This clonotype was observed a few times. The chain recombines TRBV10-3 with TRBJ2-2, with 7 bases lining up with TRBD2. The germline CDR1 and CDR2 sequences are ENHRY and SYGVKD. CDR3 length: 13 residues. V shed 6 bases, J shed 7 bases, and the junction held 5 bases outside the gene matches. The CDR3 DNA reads TGTGCCATCAGCGACACTAGCGTCGGGGAGCTGTTTTTT. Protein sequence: CAISDTSVGELFF.

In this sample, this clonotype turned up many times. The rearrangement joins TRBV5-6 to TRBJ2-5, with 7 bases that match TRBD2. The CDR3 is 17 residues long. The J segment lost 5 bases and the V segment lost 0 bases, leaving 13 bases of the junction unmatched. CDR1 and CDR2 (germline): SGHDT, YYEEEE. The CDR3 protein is CASSLGPAGRLGETQYF. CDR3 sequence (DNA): TGTGCCAGCAGCTTGGGGCCAGCGGGGAGATTAGGGGAGACCCAGTACTTC. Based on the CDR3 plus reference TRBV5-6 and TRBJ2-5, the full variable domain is DAGVTQSPTHLIKTRGQQVTLRCSPKSGHDTVSWYQQALGQGPQFIFQYYEEEERQRGNFPDRFSGHQFPNYSSELNVNALLLGDSALYLCASSLGPAGRLGETQYFGPGTRLLVL.